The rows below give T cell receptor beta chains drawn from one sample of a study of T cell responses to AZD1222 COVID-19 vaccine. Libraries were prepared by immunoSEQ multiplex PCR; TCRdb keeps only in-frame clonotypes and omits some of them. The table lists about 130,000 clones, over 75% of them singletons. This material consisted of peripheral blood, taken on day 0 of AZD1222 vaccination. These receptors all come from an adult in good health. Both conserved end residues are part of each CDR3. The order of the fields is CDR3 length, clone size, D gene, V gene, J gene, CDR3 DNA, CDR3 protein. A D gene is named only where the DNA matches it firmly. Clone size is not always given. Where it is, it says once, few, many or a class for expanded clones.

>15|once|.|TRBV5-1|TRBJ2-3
TGCGCCAGCACCCCCGCGGGACAAAGCACAGATACGCAGTATTTT
CASTPAGQSTDTQYF
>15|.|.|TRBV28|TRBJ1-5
TGTGCCAGCAGTCAAGGGCCGGGGTGGGGTCAGCCCCAGCATTTT
CASSQGPGWGQPQHF
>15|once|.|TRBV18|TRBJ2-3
TGTGCCAGCTCACCGGGGACGAGGGACACAGATACGCAGTATTTT
CASSPGTRDTDTQYF
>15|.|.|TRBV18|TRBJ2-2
TGTGCCAGCTCACCAGCCGACACTCCCACCGGGGAGCTGTTTTTT
CASSPADTPTGELFF
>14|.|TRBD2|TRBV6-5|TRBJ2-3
TGTGCCAGCAGCGGAGCGGGAGAGGCAGATACGCAGTATTTT
CASSGAGEADTQYF
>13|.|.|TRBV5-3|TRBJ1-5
TGTGCCAGAAGCCCCCAGACGGGTCAGCCCCAGCATTTT
CARSPQTGQPQHF
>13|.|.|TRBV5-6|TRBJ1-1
TGTGCCAGCAGTAGGGACTCGAACACTGAAGCTTTCTTT
CASSRDSNTEAFF
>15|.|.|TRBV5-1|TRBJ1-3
TGCGCCAGCAGCTTGACAGGGAAGACTGGAAACACCATATATTTT
CASSLTGKTGNTIYF
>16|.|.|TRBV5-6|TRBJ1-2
TGTGCCAGCAGCCACAGACGGGGGATCACTAACTATGGCTACACCTTC
CASSHRRGITNYGYTF
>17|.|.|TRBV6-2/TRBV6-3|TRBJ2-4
TGTGCCAGCAGTTACGGTGGCAGGGACCTAGCCAAAAACATTCAGTACTTC
CASSYGGRDLAKNIQYF
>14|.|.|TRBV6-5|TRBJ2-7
TGTGCCAGCAGGAGGGAACGGGGTTCCTACGAGCAGTACTTC
CASRRERGSYEQYF
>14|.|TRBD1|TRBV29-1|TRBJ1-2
TGCAGCGTTGAGATTGACAGGGGGCGGAATGGCTACACCTTC
CSVEIDRGRNGYTF
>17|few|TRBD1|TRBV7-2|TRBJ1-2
TGTGCCAGTCAAGTAGATAACAGGGGGCGAGTTAACTATGGCTACACCTTC
CASQVDNRGRVNYGYTF
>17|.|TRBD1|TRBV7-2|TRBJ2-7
TGTGCCAGCAGCTTAGTCCCCCCCGGACAGGGTATATACGAGCAGTACTTC
CASSLVPPGQGIYEQYF
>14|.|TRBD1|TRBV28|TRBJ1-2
TGTGCCAGCAGGGTACCGGGACAGGGTTATGGCTACACCTTC
CASRVPGQGYGYTF
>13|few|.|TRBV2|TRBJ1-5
TGTGCCAGCAGATGGAGGGGCGATCAGCCCCAGCATTTT
CASRWRGDQPQHF
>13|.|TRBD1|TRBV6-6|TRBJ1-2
TGTGCCAGCAGACTCGACAGGGGAGATGGCTACACCTTC
CASRLDRGDGYTF
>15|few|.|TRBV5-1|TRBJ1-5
TGCGCCAGCAGCTTGTGGGGGGACAGCAATCAGCCCCAGCATTTT
CASSLWGDSNQPQHF
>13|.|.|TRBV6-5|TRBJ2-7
TGTGCCAGCAGTCTCGAAGGGGGATACGAGCAGTACTTC
CASSLEGGYEQYF